The TCR beta chain under discussion was sequenced for a study of blood T cell repertoires in COVID-19. For the study at large: Samples came from the United States, Italy and Spain, spanning acute and convalescent COVID-19.

Using immunoSEQ multiplex PCR, the repertoire was profiled, and TCRdb retains in-frame clones only, with some absent. There are fewer than 45,000 clones in the sample; 90% to 95% occur only once, and 4.5% to 6.5% lies in the top ten. V was shortened by 5 bases and J by 6 bases, with 8 bases between the two germline ends. CDR3 size: 12 residues. Germline loops: CDR1 LNHDA, CDR2 SQIVND (reference sequence). This sequence was found in a human donor in a cohort sampled during active COVID-19. This chain connects TRBV19 to TRBJ2-1; a weak D match, TRBD1 (6 bases). Sequencing used peripheral blood. The CDR3 coding sequence is TGTGCCAGTAGTGCAGGGGCCAATGAGCAGTTCTTC. It translates to CASSAGANEQFF.